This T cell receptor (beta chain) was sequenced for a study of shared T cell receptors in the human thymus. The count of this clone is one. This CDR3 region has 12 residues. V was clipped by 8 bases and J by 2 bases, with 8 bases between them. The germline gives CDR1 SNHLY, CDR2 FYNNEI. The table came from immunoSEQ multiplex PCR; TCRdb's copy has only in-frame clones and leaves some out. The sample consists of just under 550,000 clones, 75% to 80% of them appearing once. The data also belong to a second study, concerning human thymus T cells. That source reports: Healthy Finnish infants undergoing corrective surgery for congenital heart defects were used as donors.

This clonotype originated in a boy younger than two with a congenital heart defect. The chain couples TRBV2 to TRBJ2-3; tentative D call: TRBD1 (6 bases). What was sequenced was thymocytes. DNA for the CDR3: TGTGCCAGCGGACAGTACACAGATACGCAGTATTTT. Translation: CASGQYTDTQYF.